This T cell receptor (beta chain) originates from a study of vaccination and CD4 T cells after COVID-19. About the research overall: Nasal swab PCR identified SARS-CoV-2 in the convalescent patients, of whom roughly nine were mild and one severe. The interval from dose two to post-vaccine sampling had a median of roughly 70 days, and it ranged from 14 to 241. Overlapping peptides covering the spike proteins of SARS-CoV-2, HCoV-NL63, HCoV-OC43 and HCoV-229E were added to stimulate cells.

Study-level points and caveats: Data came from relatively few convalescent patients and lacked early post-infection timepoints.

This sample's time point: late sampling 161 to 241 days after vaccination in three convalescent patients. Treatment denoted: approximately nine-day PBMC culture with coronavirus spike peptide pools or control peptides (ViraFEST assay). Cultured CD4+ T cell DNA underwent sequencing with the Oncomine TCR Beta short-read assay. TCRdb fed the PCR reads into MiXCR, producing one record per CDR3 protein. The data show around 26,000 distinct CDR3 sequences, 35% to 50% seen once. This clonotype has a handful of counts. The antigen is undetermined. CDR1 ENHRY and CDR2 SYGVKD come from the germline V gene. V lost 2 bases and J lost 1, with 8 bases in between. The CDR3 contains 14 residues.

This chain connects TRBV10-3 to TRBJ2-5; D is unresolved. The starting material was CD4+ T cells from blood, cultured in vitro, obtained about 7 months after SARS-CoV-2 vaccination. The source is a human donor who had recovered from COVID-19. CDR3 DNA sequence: TGTGCCATCAGTGAGAGAGGCAGCCAAGAGACCCAGTACTTC. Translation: CAISERGSQETQYF.